This T cell receptor (beta chain) derives from a study of shared clonotypes between healthy human individuals. Broader study findings: Memory subsets had estimated richness that was generally smaller than that of naive subsets.

The assay was immunoSEQ multiplex PCR, and TCRdb's table has in-frame clones only and misses some. The table lists over 950,000 clones, roughly 80% of them singletons. CDR1 SEHNR and CDR2 FQNEAQ come from the germline V gene (reference sequence). The germline V and J ends were trimmed by 1 base and 4 bases, with 12 bases remaining between them. The CDR3 loop spans 15 amino acids. As for this clone: What it recognizes is unknown.

The source material was memory CD4+ T cells from PBMCs. The subset: CD45RA-negative fraction. This TCR was recovered from a man aged 18 to 29 in good health. Some clones in this sample may be carry-over from other donors' samples. This chain uses TRBV7-9 with TRBJ2-3; possible D gene TRBD2, 5 bases. CDR3 amino acids: CASSLGASMADTQYF. CDR3 nucleotides: TGTGCCAGCAGCTTAGGAGCTAGCATGGCAGATACGCAGTATTTT.